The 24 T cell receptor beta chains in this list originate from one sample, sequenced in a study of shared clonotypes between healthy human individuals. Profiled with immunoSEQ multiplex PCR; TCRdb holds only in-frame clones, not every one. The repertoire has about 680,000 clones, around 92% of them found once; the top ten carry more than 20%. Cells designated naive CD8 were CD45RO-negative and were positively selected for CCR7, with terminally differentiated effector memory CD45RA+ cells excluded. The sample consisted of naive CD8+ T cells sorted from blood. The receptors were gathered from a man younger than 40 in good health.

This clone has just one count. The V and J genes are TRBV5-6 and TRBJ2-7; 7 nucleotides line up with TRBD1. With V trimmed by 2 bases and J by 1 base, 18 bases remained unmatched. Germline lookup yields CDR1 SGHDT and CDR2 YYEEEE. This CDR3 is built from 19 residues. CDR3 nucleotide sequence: TGTGCCAGCAGCTTTTTGTATTGGACAGGCAGGACGCAATCCTACGAGCAGTACTTC. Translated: CASSFLYWTGRTQSYEQYF.

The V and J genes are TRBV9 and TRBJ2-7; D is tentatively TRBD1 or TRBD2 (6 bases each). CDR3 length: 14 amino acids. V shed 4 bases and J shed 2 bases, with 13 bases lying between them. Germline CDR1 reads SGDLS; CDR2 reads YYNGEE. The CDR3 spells CASSKGGRTYEQYF. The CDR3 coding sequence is TGTGCCAGCAGCAAGGGGGGACGGACCTACGAGCAGTACTTC.

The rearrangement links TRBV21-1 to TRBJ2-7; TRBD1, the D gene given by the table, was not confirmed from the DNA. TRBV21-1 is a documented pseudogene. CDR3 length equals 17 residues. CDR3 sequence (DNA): TGTGCCAGCAGCAAAGCGATTGGGCAAGAAAATCACCCAGCGCAGTACTTC. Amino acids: CASSKAIGQENHPAQYF.

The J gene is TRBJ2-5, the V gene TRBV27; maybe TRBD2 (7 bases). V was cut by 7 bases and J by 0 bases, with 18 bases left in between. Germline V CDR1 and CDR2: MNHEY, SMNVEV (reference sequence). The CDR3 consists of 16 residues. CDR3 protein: CASTPTGEGDQETQYF. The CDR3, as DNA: TGTGCCAGCACCCCTACCGGGGAGGGGGACCAAGAGACCCAGTACTTC.

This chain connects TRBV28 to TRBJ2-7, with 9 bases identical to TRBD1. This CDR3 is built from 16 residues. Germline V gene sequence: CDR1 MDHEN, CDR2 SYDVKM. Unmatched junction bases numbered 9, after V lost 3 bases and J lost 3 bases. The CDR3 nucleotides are TGTGCCAGCAGTTTCTCACCCGGGACAGGGTACTACGAGCAGTACTTC. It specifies CASSFSPGTGYYEQYF.

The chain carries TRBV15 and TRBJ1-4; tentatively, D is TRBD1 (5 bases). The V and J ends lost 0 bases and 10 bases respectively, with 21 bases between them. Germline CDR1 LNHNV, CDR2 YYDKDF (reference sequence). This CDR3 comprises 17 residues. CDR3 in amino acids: CATSREILGQGEGKLFF. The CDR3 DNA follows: TGTGCCACCAGCAGAGAAATACTAGGCCAGGGAGAGGGAAAACTGTTTTTT.

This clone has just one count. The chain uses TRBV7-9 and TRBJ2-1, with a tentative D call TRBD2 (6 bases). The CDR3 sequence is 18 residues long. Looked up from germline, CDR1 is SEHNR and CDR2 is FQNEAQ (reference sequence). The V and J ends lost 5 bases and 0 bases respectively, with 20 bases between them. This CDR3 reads CASSNPVIAENSYNEQFF. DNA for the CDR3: TGTGCCAGCAGCAACCCCGTGATAGCGGAGAACTCCTACAATGAGCAGTTCTTC.

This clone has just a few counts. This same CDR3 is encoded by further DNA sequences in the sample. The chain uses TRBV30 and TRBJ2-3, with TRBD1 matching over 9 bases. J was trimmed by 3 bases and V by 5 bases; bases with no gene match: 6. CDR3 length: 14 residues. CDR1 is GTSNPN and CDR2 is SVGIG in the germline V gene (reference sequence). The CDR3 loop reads CAWSPGQGTDTQYF. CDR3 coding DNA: TGTGCCTGGTCTCCGGGACAGGGAACAGATACGCAGTATTTT.

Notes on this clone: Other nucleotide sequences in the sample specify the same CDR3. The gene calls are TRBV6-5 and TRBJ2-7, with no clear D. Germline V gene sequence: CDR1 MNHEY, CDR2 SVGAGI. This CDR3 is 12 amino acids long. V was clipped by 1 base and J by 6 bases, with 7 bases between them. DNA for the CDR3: TGTGCCAGCAGTTACTTGGGCGGCGAGCAGTACTTC. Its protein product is CASSYLGGEQYF.

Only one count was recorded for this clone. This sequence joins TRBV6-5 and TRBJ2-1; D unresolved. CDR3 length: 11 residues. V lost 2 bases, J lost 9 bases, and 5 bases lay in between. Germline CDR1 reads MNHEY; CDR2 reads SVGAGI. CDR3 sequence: CASSYGVEQFF. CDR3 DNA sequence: TGTGCCAGCAGTTACGGTGTTGAGCAGTTCTTC.

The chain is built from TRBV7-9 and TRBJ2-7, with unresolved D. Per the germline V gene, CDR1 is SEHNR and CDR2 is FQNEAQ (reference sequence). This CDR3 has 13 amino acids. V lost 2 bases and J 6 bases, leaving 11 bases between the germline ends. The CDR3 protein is CASSLLPRPEQYF. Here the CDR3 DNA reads TGTGCCAGCAGCTTACTTCCGCGTCCCGAGCAGTACTTC.

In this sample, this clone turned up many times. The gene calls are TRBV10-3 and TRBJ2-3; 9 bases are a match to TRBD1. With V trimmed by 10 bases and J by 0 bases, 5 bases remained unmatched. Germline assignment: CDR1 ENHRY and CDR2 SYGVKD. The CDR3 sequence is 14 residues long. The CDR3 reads CANKGQGSTDTQYF. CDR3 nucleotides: TGTGCCAACAAAGGACAGGGGAGCACAGATACGCAGTATTTT.

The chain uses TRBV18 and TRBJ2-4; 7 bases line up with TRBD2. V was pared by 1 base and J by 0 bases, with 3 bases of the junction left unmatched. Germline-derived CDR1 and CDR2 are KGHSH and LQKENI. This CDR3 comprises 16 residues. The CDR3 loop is CASSPLGTIAKNIQYF. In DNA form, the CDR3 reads TGTGCCAGCTCACCACTGGGGACTATAGCCAAAAACATTCAGTACTTC.

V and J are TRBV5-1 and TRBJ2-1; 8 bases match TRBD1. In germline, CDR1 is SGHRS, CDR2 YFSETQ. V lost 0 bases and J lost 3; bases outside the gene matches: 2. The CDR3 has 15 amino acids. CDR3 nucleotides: TGCGCCAGCAGCTTGGAGGGACAGGACTACAATGAGCAGTTCTTC. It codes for CASSLEGQDYNEQFF. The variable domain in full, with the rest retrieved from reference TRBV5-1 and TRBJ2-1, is KAGVTQTPRYLIKTRGQQVTLSCSPISGHRSVSWYQQTPGQGLQFLFEYFSETQRNKGNFPGRFSGRQFSNSRSEMNVSTLELGDSALYLCASSLEGQDYNEQFFGPGTRLTVL.

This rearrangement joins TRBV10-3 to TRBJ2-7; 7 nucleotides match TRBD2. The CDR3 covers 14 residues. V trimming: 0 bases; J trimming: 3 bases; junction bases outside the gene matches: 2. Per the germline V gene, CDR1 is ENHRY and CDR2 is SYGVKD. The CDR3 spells CAISESGGYYEQYF. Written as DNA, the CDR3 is TGTGCCATCAGTGAGTCGGGGGGGTACTACGAGCAGTACTTC.

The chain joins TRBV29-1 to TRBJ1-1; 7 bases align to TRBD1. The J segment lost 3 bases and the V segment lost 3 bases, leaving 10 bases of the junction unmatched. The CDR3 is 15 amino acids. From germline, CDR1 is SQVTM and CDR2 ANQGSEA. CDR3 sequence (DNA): TGCAGCGTTGATGGGCGACAGGGTCTCCACACTGAAGCTTTCTTT. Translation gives CSVDGRQGLHTEAFF.

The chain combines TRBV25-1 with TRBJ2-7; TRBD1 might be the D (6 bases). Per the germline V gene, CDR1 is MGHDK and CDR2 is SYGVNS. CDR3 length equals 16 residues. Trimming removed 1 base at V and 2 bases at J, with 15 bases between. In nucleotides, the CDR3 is TGTGCCAGCAGTGAATCCGCAGGGGCAGGAACCTACGAGCAGTACTTC. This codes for CASSESAGAGTYEQYF.

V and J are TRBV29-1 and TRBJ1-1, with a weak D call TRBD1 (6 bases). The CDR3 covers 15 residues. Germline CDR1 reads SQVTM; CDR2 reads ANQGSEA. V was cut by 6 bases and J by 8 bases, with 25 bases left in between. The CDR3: CSVPTQDLQGDEAFF. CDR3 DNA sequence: TGCAGCGTGCCCACCCAGGACCTACAGGGCGACGAAGCTTTCTTT.

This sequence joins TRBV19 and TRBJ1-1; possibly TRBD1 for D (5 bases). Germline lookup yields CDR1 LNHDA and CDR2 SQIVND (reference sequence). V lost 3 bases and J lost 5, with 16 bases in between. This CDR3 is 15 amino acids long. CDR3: CASSMGVGLYTEAFF. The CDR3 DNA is TGTGCCAGTAGTATGGGGGTAGGGTTGTATACTGAAGCTTTCTTT.

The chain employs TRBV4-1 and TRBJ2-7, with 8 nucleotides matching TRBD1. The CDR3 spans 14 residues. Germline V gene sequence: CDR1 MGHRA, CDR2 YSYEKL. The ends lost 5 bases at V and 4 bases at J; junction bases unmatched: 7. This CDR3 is CASSIPGQAYEQYF. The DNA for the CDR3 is TGCGCCAGCAGCATCCCGGGACAGGCTTACGAGCAGTACTTC.

As DNA, the CDR3 is TGTGCCAGCAGCCTAGACCAGACAGATACGCAGTATTTT. Translated: CASSLDQTDTQYF. This chain joins TRBV14 and TRBJ2-3, with D uncertain. CDR3 length: 13 amino acids. CDR1 and CDR2 from the germline V gene are SGHDN and FVKESK. Trimming took off 4 bases at V and 3 bases at J, with 8 bases between the two ends.

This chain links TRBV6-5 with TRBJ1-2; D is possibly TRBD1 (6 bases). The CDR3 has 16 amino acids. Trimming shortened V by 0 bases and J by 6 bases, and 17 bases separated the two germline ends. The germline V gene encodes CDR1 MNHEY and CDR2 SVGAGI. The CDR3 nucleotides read TGTGCCAGCAGTTACTCTTTCCCCAGGGGAGAGGATGGCTACACCTTC. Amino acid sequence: CASSYSFPRGEDGYTF.

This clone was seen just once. CDR3 in amino acids: CASSLDSAPNYGYTF. The CDR3, as DNA: TGTGCCAGCAGCCTAGACAGCGCCCCTAACTATGGCTACACCTTC. The J gene is TRBJ1-2, the V gene TRBV16; D possibly corresponds to TRBD1 (5 bases). The CDR3 consists of 15 residues. Trimming pared 4 bases from V and 0 bases from J, leaving 12 bases between. Germline V lookup: CDR1 KGHSY, CDR2 FQNENV. Variable domain in full (rest from reference TRBV16 and TRBJ1-2): GEEVAQTPKHLVRGEGQKAKLYCAPIKGHSYVFWYQQVLKNEFKFLISFQNENVFDETGMPKERFSAKCLPNSPCSLEIQATKLEDSAVYFCASSLDSAPNYGYTFGSGTRLTVV.

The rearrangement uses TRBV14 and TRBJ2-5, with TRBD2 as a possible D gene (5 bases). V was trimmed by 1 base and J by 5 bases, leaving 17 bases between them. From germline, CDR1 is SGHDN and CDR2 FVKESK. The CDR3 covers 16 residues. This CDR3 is CASSQVYPGIRETQYF. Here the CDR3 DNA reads TGTGCCAGCAGCCAAGTATATCCGGGGATTCGGGAGACCCAGTACTTC.